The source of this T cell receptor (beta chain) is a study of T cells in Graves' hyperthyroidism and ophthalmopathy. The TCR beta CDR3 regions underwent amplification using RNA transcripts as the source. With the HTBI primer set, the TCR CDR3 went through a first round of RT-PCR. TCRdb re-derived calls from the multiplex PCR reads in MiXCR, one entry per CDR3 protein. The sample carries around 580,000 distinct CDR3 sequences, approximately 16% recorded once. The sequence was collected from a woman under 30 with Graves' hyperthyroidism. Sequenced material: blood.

The CDR3 region has the DNA TGTGCCAGCAGCCTCCATCTAGCTACGGGCACCGGGGAGCTGTTTTTT. It codes for CASSLHLATGTGELFF. The chain employs TRBV3-1 and TRBJ2-2; perhaps TRBD2 as D (5 bases). CDR1 LGHDT and CDR2 YNNKEL come from the germline V gene (reference sequence). V lost 4 bases and J 4 bases, leaving 16 bases between the germline ends. There are 16 residues in the CDR3.